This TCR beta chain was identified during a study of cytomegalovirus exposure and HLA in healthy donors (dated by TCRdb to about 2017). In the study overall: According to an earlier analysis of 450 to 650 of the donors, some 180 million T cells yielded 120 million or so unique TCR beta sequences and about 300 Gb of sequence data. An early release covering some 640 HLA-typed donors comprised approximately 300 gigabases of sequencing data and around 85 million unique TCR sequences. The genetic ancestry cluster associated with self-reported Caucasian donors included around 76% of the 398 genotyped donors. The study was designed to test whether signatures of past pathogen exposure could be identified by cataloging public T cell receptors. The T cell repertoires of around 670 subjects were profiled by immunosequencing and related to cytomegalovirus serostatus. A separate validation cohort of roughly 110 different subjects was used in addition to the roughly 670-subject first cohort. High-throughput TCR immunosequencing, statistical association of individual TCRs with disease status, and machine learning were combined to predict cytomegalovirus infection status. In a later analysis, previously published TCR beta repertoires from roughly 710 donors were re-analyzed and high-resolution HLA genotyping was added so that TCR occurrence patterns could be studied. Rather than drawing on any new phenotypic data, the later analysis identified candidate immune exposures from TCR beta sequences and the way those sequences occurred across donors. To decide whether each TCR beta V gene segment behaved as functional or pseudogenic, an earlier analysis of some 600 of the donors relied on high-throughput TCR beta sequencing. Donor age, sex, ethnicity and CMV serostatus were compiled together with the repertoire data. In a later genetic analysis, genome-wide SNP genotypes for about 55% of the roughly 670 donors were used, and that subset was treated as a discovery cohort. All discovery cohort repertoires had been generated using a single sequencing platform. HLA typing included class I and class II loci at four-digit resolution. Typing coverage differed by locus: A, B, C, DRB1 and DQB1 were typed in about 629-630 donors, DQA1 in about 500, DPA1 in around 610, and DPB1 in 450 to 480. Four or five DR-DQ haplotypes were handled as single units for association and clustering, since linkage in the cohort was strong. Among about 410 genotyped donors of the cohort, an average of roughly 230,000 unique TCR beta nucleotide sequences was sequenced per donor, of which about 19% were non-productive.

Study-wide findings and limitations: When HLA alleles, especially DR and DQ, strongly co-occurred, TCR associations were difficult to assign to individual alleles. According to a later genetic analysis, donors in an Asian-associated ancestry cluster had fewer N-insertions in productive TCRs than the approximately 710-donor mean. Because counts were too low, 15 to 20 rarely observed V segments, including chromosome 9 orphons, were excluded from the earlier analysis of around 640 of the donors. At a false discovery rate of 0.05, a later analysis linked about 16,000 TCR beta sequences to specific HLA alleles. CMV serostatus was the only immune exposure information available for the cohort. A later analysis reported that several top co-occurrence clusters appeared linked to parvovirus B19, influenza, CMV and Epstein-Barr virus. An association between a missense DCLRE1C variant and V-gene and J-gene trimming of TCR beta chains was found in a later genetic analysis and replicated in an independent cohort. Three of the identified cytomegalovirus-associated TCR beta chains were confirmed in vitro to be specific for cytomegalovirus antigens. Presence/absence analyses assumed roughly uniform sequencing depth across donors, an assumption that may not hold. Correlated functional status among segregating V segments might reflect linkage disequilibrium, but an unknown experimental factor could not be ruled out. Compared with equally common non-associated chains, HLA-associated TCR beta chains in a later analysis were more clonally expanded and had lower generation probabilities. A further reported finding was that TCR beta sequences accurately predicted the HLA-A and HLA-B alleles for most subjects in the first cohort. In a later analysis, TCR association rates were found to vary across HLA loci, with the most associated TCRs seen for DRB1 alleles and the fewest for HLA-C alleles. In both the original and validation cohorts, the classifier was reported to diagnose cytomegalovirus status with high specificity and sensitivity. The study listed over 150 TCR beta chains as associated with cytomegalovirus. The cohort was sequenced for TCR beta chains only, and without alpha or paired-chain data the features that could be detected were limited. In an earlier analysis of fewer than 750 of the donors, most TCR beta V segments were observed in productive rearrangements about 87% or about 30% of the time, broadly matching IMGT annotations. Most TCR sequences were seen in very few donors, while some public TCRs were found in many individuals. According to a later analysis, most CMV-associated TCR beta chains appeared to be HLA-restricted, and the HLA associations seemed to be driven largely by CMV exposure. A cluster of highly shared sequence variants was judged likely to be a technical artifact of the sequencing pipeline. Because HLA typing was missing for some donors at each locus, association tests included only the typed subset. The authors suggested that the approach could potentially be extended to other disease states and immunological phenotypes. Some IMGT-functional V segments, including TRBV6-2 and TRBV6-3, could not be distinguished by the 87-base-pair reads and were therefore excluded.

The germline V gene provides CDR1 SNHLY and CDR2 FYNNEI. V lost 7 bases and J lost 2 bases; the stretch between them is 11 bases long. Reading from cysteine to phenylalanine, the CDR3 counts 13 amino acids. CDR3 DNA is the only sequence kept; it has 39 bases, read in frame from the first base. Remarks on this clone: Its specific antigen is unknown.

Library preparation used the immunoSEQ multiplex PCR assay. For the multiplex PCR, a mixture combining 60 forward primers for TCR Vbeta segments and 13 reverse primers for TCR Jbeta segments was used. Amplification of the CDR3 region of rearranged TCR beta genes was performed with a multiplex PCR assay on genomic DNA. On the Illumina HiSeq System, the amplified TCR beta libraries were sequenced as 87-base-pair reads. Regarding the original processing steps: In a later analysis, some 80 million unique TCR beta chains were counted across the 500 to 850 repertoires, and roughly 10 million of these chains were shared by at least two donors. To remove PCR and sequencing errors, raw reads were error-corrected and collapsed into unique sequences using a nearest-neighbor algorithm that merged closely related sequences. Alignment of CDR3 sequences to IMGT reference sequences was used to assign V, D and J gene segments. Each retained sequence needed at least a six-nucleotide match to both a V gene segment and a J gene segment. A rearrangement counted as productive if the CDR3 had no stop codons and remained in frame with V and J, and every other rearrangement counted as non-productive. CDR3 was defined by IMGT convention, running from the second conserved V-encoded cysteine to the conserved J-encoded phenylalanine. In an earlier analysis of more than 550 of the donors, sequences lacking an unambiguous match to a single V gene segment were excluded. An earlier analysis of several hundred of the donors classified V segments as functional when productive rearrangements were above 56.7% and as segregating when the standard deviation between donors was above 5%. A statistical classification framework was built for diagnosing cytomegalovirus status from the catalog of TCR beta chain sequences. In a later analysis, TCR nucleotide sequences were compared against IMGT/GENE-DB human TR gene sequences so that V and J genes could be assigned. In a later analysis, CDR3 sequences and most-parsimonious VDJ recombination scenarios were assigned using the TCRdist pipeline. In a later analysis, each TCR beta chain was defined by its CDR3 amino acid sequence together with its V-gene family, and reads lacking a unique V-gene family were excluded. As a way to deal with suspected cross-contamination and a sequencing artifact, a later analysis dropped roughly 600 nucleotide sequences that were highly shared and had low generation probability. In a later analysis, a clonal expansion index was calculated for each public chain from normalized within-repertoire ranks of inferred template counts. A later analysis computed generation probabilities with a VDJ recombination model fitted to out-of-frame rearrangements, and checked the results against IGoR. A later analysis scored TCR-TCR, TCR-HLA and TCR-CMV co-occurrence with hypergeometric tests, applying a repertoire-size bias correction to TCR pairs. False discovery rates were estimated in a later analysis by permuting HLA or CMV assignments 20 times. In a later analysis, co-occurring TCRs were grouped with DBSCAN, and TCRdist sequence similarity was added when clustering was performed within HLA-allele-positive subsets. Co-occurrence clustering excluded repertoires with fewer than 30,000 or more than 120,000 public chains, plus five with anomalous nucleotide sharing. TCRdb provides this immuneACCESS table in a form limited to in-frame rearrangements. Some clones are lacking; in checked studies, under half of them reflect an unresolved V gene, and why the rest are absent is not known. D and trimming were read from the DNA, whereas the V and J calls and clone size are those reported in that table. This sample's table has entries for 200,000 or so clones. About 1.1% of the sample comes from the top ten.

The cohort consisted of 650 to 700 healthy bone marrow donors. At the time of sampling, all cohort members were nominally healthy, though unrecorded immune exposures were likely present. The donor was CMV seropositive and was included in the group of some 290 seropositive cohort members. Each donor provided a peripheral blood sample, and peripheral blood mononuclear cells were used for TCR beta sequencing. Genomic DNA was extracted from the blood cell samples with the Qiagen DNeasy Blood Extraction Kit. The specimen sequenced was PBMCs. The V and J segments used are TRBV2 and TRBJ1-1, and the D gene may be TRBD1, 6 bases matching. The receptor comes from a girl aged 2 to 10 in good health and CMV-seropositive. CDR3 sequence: CASKDSSNTEAFF. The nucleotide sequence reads TGTGCCAGCAAGGACAGCAGCAACACTGAAGCTTTCTTT.